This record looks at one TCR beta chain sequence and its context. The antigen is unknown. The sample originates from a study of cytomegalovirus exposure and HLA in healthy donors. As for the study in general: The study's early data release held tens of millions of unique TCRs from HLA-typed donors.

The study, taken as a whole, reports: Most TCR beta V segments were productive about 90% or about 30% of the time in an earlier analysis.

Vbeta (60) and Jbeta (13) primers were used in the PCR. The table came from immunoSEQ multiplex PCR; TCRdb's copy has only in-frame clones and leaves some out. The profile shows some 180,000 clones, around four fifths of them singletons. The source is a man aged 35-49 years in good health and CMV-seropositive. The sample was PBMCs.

The CDR3 coding sequence is TGCAGTGCTAGACGGTCTACGCAGTATTTT. It encodes CSARRSTQYF. This rearrangement joins TRBV20-1 to TRBJ2-3, with D unclear. The germline V and J ends were trimmed by 2 bases and 8 bases, with 5 bases remaining between them. Per germline, CDR1 DFQATT and CDR2 SNEGSKA (reference sequence). The CDR3 extends over 10 amino acids.